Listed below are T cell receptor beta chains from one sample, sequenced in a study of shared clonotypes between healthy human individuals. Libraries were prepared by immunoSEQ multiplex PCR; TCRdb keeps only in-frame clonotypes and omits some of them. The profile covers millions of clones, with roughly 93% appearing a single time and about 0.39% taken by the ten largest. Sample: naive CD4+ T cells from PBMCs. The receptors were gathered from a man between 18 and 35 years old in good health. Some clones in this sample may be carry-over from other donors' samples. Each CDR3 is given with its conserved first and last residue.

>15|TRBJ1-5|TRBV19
CASLTEGFSNQPQHF
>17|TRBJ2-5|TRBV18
CASSPGLAGVLQETQYF
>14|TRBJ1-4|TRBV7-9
CASSYRQDIEKLFF
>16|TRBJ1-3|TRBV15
CATSRTTGGSGNTIYF
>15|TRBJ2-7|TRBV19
CASSHRTDRGAEQYF
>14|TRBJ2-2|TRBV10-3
CAISAIGITGELFF
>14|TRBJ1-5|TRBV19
CASSIGQGWQPQHF
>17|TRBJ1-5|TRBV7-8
CASSKMEGSGGNQPQHF
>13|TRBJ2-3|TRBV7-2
CASSLAHADTQYF
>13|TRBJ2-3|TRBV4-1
CASSQKVADTQYF
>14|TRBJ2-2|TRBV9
CASSPLLGGGELFF